This T cell receptor beta chain appears in the sequencing data of a study of cytomegalovirus exposure and HLA in healthy donors. The PCR made use of 60 Vbeta and 13 Jbeta primers. Sequencing used immunoSEQ multiplex PCR; TCRdb keeps in-frame clones, though not all of them. This sample has approximately 140,000 clones; approximately 82% occur once, and the top ten carry 1.9%. This CDR3 has 15 residues. CDR1 MDHEN and CDR2 SYDVKM come from the germline V gene. Trimming shortened V by 1 base and J by 7 bases, and 14 bases separated the two germline ends. What was sequenced was PBMCs. J is TRBJ1-5 and V is TRBV28, with D unresolved. The origin of this receptor is a woman aged 35 to 49 in good health and CMV-seronegative. CDR3 region: CASSLYRLAAQPQHF. CDR3 coding DNA: TGTGCCAGCAGTTTATACCGACTAGCGGCCCAGCCCCAGCATTTT.